The clone carrying this T cell receptor (beta chain) has only a few counts. Its antigen is not known. The CDR3 runs to 15 residues. The ends were cut back, 3 bases at V and 4 bases at J, with 19 bases in the middle. Germline CDR1 reads DFQATT; CDR2 reads SNEGSKA (reference sequence). The data derive from a study of T-cell reconstitution after alpha-beta-depleted transplantation in children. The study, taken as a whole, reports: In patients about two months after transplant, alpha-beta T cells reportedly arose from several hundred expanded graft clones. Recipient T cells and thymic progenitors that survived gave rise to the high TCRbeta diversity observed at day 60 in some patients. Newly generated T cells supplied most T-cell counts and diversity one year post-transplant.

Molecular barcoding with unique molecular identifiers was used for the TCRbeta library. TCRdb passed the PCR reads through MiXCR, listing each CDR3 protein once. The sample includes approximately 110,000 distinct CDR3 sequences, about a tenth of them seen just once. This sequence joins TRBV20-1 and TRBJ2-7, with D perhaps matching TRBD2 (6 bases). The sample in question was PBMCs, obtained before TCRalphabeta/CD19-depleted stem cell transplant. The receptor was derived from a boy aged 2 to 10 with acute lymphoblastic leukemia, due to receive a stem cell transplant. CDR3 residues: CSARSGDSLIYEQYF. The DNA of the CDR3 is TGCAGTGCTAGGTCGGGGGACTCGCTGATTTACGAGCAGTACTTC.